Each of the 23 T cell receptor beta chains below was sequenced from the same sample in a study of OX40 agonist ivuxolimab in advanced cancers. TCRdb's copy holds only in-frame clones and misses some; the assay was immunoSEQ multiplex PCR. The table lists about 70,000 clones, around 80% of them singletons. The source was CD4+ or CD8+ T cells sorted from blood, collected in a trial of the OX40 agonist ivuxolimab. These receptors came from an adult with an advanced solid tumor such as melanoma, head and neck, liver or kidney cancer.

The chain couples TRBV6-1 to TRBJ1-1; D is perhaps TRBD1 (6 bases). CDR1 MNHNS and CDR2 SASEGT come from the germline V gene. Trimming removed 7 bases from V and 8 bases from J, with 20 bases in between. This CDR3 spans 14 amino acids. CDR3 in DNA: TGTGCCAGCACCCAAGGGGTGGGGGCGAACGAAGCTTTCTTT. Encoded protein: CASTQGVGANEAFF.

The chain recombines TRBV11-2 with TRBJ2-7; TRBD1 or TRBD2 may be the D gene (5 bases each). Germline loops: CDR1 SGHAT, CDR2 FQNNGV. Trimming left V 3 bases short and J 2 bases short, with 17 bases between. The CDR3 consists of 16 residues. The CDR3 spells CASSFRDPRRPYEQYF. Written as DNA, the CDR3 is TGTGCCAGCAGCTTTAGGGACCCAAGGAGACCCTACGAGCAGTACTTC.

In nucleotides, the CDR3 is TGTGCTAGTGGTTTGGTACCGGGACAGGGCGAGCAGTACTTC. This sequence encodes CASGLVPGQGEQYF. This chain connects TRBV12-5 to TRBJ2-7; 9 bases agree with TRBD1. This CDR3 contains 14 residues. Germline V CDR1 and CDR2: LGHNT, FRNRAP. J gave up 6 bases and V 0 bases, and 3 bases lay outside the gene matches.

This chain uses TRBV2 with TRBJ2-2; 7 bases agree with TRBD2. CDR3 length equals 15 residues. V trimming: 0 bases; J trimming: 7 bases; junction bases outside the gene matches: 5. Germline CDR1 and CDR2: SNHLY and FYNNEI. In DNA form, the CDR3 reads TGTGCCAGCAGTGAAGCGCTTCCGGGGGGCGGGGAGCTGTTTTTT. Encoded protein: CASSEALPGGGELFF.

This chain joins TRBV10-3 and TRBJ1-2, with D possibly matching TRBD1 (5 bases). This CDR3 has 12 amino acids. Germline CDR1 is ENHRY and CDR2 is SYGVKD. The V gene lost 7 bases and the J gene lost 5 bases, with 11 bases spanning the gap. The chain's CDR3 is CAINLEGYGYTF. CDR3 nucleotide sequence: TGTGCCATCAATCTCGAGGGGTATGGCTACACCTTC.

The rearrangement uses TRBV6-6 and TRBJ2-7; no clear D. The V gene lost 6 bases and the J gene lost 0 bases, with 12 bases spanning the gap. Germline V lookup: CDR1 MNHNY, CDR2 SVGAGI (reference sequence). The CDR3 length is 14 residues. The CDR3 is CASREISGSYEQYF. CDR3 nucleotide sequence: TGTGCCAGCAGGGAGATATCGGGCTCCTACGAGCAGTACTTC.

This clone came up a few times. The rearrangement joins TRBV19 to TRBJ1-5; 7 nucleotides align to TRBD1. This CDR3 is built from 14 residues. Germline CDR1 is LNHDA and CDR2 is SQIVND (reference sequence). V shed 5 bases, J shed 2 bases, and the junction held 3 bases outside the gene matches. The CDR3 coding sequence is TGTGCCAGTAGTTCTACAGGGGGCAATCAGCCCCAGCATTTT. Translation: CASSSTGGNQPQHF.

The gene calls are TRBV4-1 and TRBJ2-6, with a weak D call TRBD2 (5 bases). Trimming removed 4 bases from V and 0 bases from J, with 10 bases in between. Germline assignment: CDR1 MGHRA and CDR2 YSYEKL. The CDR3 extends over 16 amino acids. In nucleotides, the CDR3 is TGCGCCAGCAGCCGGGTAGCGAACTCTGGGGCCAACGTCCTGACTTTC. It specifies CASSRVANSGANVLTF.

V usage is TRBV7-9 and J usage is TRBJ2-7; a weak D match, TRBD2 (5 bases). The CDR3 loop spans 13 amino acids. Germline V gives CDR1 SEHNR, CDR2 FQNEAQ (reference sequence). The ends were cut back, 2 bases at V and 5 bases at J, with 10 bases in the middle. The CDR3, as DNA: TGTGCCAGCAGCTTAAGAGGGCCCCACGAGCAGTACTTC. It yields the protein CASSLRGPHEQYF.

This chain links TRBV4-3 with TRBJ1-4, with TRBD1 matching over 9 bases. V lost 2 bases to trimming and J lost 6 bases; unmatched junction nucleotides: 10. CDR3 length: 17 residues. CDR1 is LGHNA and CDR2 is YSLEER in the germline V gene. The CDR3 region is CASSQMTMTGGYEKLFF. The CDR3 nucleotides are TGCGCCAGCAGCCAAATGACTATGACAGGGGGATATGAAAAACTGTTTTTT.

This chain connects TRBV7-2 to TRBJ2-2; TRBD1 matches 11 bases. CDR1 is SGHTA and CDR2 is FQGNSA in the germline V gene. V was pared by 4 bases and J by 1 base, with 2 bases of the junction left unmatched. This CDR3 is built from 16 residues. CDR3 protein: CASSWDRGGNTGELFF. CDR3 nucleotide sequence: TGTGCCAGCAGCTGGGACAGGGGGGGGAACACCGGGGAGCTGTTTTTT.

V usage is TRBV30 and J usage is TRBJ1-2; D gene uncertain. CDR3 length equals 11 residues. V shed 4 bases and J shed 2 bases, with 5 bases lying between them. CDR1 is GTSNPN and CDR2 is SVGIG in the germline V gene (reference sequence). The DNA for the CDR3 is TGTGCCTGGACAGAGAACTATGGCTACACCTTC. It yields the protein CAWTENYGYTF.

The chain uses TRBV6-6 and TRBJ1-2; D perhaps matches TRBD1 (5 bases). This CDR3 has 14 residues. The germline V gene has CDR1 MNHNY and CDR2 SVGAGI (reference sequence). Trimming left V 2 bases short and J 2 bases short, with 9 bases between. The CDR3 region is CASSYGGVNYGYTF. CDR3 DNA sequence: TGTGCCAGCAGTTACGGGGGAGTCAACTATGGCTACACCTTC.

The chain combines TRBV10-3 with TRBJ1-1, with D maybe TRBD1 (5 bases). Trimming stripped 4 bases from V and 11 bases from J, with 20 bases between. The CDR3 length is 14 residues. Germline V CDR1 and CDR2: ENHRY, SYGVKD. The CDR3 sequence is CAISGGGTGLGAFF. For the CDR3, the DNA is TGTGCCATCAGTGGTGGAGGGACCGGATTGGGTGCTTTCTTT.

This clone was observed a few times. The J gene is TRBJ2-1, the V gene TRBV18; 10 bases are a match to TRBD2. Germline V CDR1 and CDR2: KGHSH, LQKENI. J lost 4 bases, V lost 4 bases, and 4 bases had no gene match. The CDR3 has 15 residues. CDR3 in DNA: TGTGCCAGCTCACGGGAACTAGCGGGGTACAATGAGCAGTTCTTC. It yields the protein CASSRELAGYNEQFF.

Concerning this clone: At the DNA level, this CDR3 is encoded by other sequences in the same sample as well. The chain joins TRBV7-2 to TRBJ2-5; D not certain. The CDR3 contains 13 residues. Deletions cut 3 bases from V and 3 bases from J, with 8 bases between. The V gene's germline CDR1 is SGHTA and CDR2 FQGNSA. The CDR3 coding sequence is TGTGCCAGCAGCTTTGCAGGAGAAGAGACCCAGTACTTC. Translation: CASSFAGEETQYF.

The J gene is TRBJ2-7, the V gene TRBV11-2; no firm D call. Germline CDR1 and CDR2: SGHAT and FQNNGV. The CDR3 totals 16 residues. Between the trimmed V and J ends, which lost 4 bases and 3 bases, there was a span of 19 bases. As DNA, the CDR3 is TGTGCCAGCAGCTCCGGCCCATGGCAGCAAGGCTACGAGCAGTACTTC. Translation gives CASSSGPWQQGYEQYF.

This chain connects TRBV10-1 to TRBJ2-3; D may match TRBD1 or TRBD2 (6 bases each). Per germline, CDR1 WNHNN and CDR2 SYGVQD (reference sequence). Between the trimmed V and J ends, which lost 3 bases and 3 bases, there was a span of 10 bases. The CDR3 sequence is 14 residues long. The CDR3 spells CASSERGRTDTQYF. CDR3 DNA: TGCGCCAGCAGTGAAAGGGGGAGGACAGATACGCAGTATTTT.

This chain connects TRBV6-5 to TRBJ2-7; 13 bases are shared with TRBD2. CDR3 length: 15 amino acids. Germline assignment: CDR1 MNHEY and CDR2 SVGAGI. Losses at the gene ends were 2 bases for V and 7 bases for J; bases not matched to a gene: 5. CDR3 residues: CASSYPGLAGKEQYF. CDR3 sequence (DNA): TGTGCCAGCAGTTACCCGGGACTAGCGGGGAAAGAGCAGTACTTC.

This clone has more than one count but fewer than ten. The gene calls are TRBV29-1 and TRBJ2-2; possible D gene TRBD2, 6 bases. CDR3 length: 14 amino acids. V was pared by 2 bases and J by 4 bases, with 11 bases between. CDR1 and CDR2 (germline): SQVTM, ANQGSEA. The CDR3 region has the DNA TGCAGCGTTGAACGGCGGGATCGCACCGGGGAGCTGTTTTTT. Protein: CSVERRDRTGELFF.

The V gene is TRBV5-1, the J gene TRBJ1-2; 8 bases map to TRBD1. Germline-derived CDR1 and CDR2 are SGHRS and YFSETQ. J gave up 4 bases and V 6 bases, and 11 bases lay outside the gene matches. This CDR3 has 15 residues. The CDR3, as DNA: TGCGCCAGCAAGGGTGCGTCGGGACAGGTCTATGGCTACACCTTC. Amino acid sequence: CASKGASGQVYGYTF.

This sequence joins TRBV7-9 and TRBJ1-1, with 7 nucleotides matching TRBD1. The CDR3 spans 16 residues. Germline values: CDR1 SEHNR, CDR2 FQNEAQ (reference sequence). Trimming removed 5 bases from V and 3 bases from J; junction bases left unmatched: 12. CDR3 nucleotide sequence: TGTGCCAGCAGCCGATCGTATGGGCAGGGGGACACTGAAGCTTTCTTT. The encoded protein is CASSRSYGQGDTEAFF.

The V gene is TRBV6-4, the J gene TRBJ2-3; D possibly corresponds to TRBD2 (6 bases). CDR3 length equals 15 residues. Germline CDR1 and CDR2: MRHNA and SNTAGT. V lost 8 bases, J lost 1 base, and 16 bases lay in between. As DNA, the CDR3 is TGTGCCAGCGTACGGGGGAGTACCGGCACAGATACGCAGTATTTT. Encoded protein: CASVRGSTGTDTQYF.